The 17 T cell receptor beta chains in this list originate from one sample, sequenced in a study of shared clonotypes between healthy human individuals. Some clones are missing from TCRdb's copy, which holds only in-frame ones; the method was immunoSEQ multiplex PCR. The sample holds about half a million clones; 79% are singletons and the top ten take roughly 12%. Sequencing used PBMCs. The receptor set was obtained from a woman in her 40s in good health. Some clones in this sample may be carry-over from other donors' samples.

This clone was detected once. The V call is TRBV2, the J call TRBJ2-1, with TRBD2 matching over 8 bases. This CDR3 comprises 15 residues. The ends lost 2 bases at V and 9 bases at J; junction bases unmatched: 9. Germline V CDR1 and CDR2: SNHLY, FYNNEI. CDR3 nucleotide sequence: TGTGCCAGCAGTGAACGGAGCGGGAGAGTAGTTGAGCAGTTCTTC. Amino acid sequence: CASSERSGRVVEQFF.

The chain combines TRBV4-1 with TRBJ2-7; D is possibly TRBD2 (6 bases). Germline assignment: CDR1 MGHRA and CDR2 YSYEKL. Trimming took off 0 bases at V and 4 bases at J, with 10 bases between the two ends. This CDR3 is built from 14 residues. CDR3 sequence reads: CASSQERGRYEQYF. Written as DNA, the CDR3 is TGCGCCAGCAGCCAAGAGCGGGGCCGATACGAGCAGTACTTC.

The chain uses TRBV21-1 and TRBJ1-5; the table assigns TRBD1, which was not confirmed against the DNA. TRBV21-1 is given as a pseudogene. The CDR3 covers 17 residues. For the CDR3, the DNA is TGTGCCAGCAGCAAAATGGACGGACAGGGGAAAAATCAGCCCCAGCATTTT. This sequence encodes CASSKMDGQGKNQPQHF.

This chain connects TRBV9 to TRBJ2-1, with 11 positions matching TRBD2. With V trimmed by 0 bases and J by 7 bases, 6 bases remained unmatched. Germline V gene sequence: CDR1 SGDLS, CDR2 YYNGEE. The CDR3 spans 16 residues. DNA of the CDR3: TGTGCCAGCAGCGTAGGAGCTAGCGGGAGGTATAATGAGCAGTTCTTC. Protein sequence: CASSVGASGRYNEQFF. Full variable domain (rest looked up from reference TRBV9 and TRBJ2-1): DSGVTQTPKHLITATGQRVTLRCSPRSGDLSVYWYQQSLDQGLQFLIQYYNGEERAKGNILERFSAQQFPDLHSELNLSSLELGDSALYFCASSVGASGRYNEQFFGPGTRLTVL.

This chain connects TRBV18 to TRBJ1-3, with TRBD1 matching 9 bases. Unmatched junction bases numbered 1, after V lost 5 bases and J lost 2 bases. The CDR3 has 14 amino acids. Germline V gene data show CDR1 as KGHSH and CDR2 as LQKENI. The DNA for the CDR3 is TGTGCCAGCTCAAGGGACAGGGCTGGAAACACCATATATTTT. Amino acid sequence: CASSRDRAGNTIYF.

The DNA for the CDR3 is TGTGCCAGCAGCTTGGGACAGGGTTTTCAAGAGACCCAGTACTTC. This sequence encodes CASSLGQGFQETQYF. V usage is TRBV5-6 and J usage is TRBJ2-5, with TRBD1 identical over 7 bases. V lost 0 bases to trimming and J lost 2 bases; unmatched junction nucleotides: 4. Germline V gene lookup returns CDR1 SGHDT and CDR2 YYEEEE. This CDR3 is 15 amino acids long.

This chain links TRBV14 with TRBJ1-3; D gene uncertain. Germline lookup yields CDR1 SGHDN and CDR2 FVKESK. The CDR3 is 16 residues long. The V end was cut by 4 bases, the J end by 4 bases, with 17 bases between. The CDR3 bases are TGTGCCAGCAGCCCCGGACGGCCAGTTTCGGGAAACACCATATATTTT. Its protein product is CASSPGRPVSGNTIYF.

The V gene is TRBV20-1, the J gene TRBJ1-5; D remains unclear. Germline values: CDR1 DFQATT, CDR2 SNEGSKA (reference sequence). V shed 3 bases and J shed 7 bases, with 7 bases lying between them. The length of the CDR3 is 11 residues. In nucleotides, the CDR3 is TGCAGTGCTAGTTTGAGCCAGCCCCAGCATTTT. Its protein product is CSASLSQPQHF.

The chain has TRBV7-7 and TRBJ1-1; D gene uncertain. Germline V gene lookup returns CDR1 SSHAT and CDR2 FNYEAQ (reference sequence). There are 13 residues in the CDR3. Trimming removed 4 bases from V and 1 base from J, with 7 bases in between. The CDR3 sequence is CASSSQKNTEAFF. The CDR3 bases are TGTGCCAGCAGCTCTCAGAAGAACACTGAAGCTTTCTTT.

This clone was recorded only once. The V call is TRBV13, the J call TRBJ2-1; 8 bases fit TRBD2. The V and J ends lost 5 bases and 2 bases, in that order; junction bases with no gene match: 5. Germline V lookup: CDR1 PRHDT, CDR2 FYEKMQ (reference sequence). The CDR3 loop spans 15 amino acids. The CDR3 sequence is CASSTTSDPYNEQFF. In nucleotides, the CDR3 is TGTGCCAGCAGCACGACTAGCGACCCCTACAATGAGCAGTTCTTC.

This chain connects TRBV7-8 to TRBJ2-1; 9 bases match TRBD2. CDR3 length: 20 amino acids. The J segment lost 0 bases and the V segment lost 5 bases, leaving 17 bases of the junction unmatched. Germline CDR1 SGHVS, CDR2 FQNEAQ. The DNA for the CDR3 is TGTGCCAGCAGCCTCTCAGGCCGCAGCGGGAGGCTTCTCTCCTACAATGAGCAGTTCTTC. Encoded protein: CASSLSGRSGRLLSYNEQFF.

The gene calls are TRBV28 and TRBJ1-1; the D gene is possibly TRBD1 (6 bases). The CDR3 length is 16 residues. Trimming took 3 bases from V and 4 from J, leaving 18 bases between them. Germline V gene lookup returns CDR1 MDHEN and CDR2 SYDVKM. This CDR3 is CASSLVQGEGFTEAFF. Written as DNA, the CDR3 is TGTGCCAGCAGTTTGGTACAGGGAGAAGGTTTCACTGAAGCTTTCTTT. The full variable domain, rest sourced from reference TRBV28 and TRBJ1-1, is DVKVTQSSRYLVKRTGEKVFLECVQDMDHENMFWYRQDPGLGLRLIYFSYDVKMKEKGDIPEGYSVSREKKERFSLILESASTNQTSMYLCASSLVQGEGFTEAFFGQGTRLTVV.

Comment on this clone: Within the sample, other DNA sequences also encode this same CDR3. The gene calls are TRBV28 and TRBJ2-6; D is unresolved. The CDR3 length is 14 residues. The V gene lost 6 bases and the J gene lost 0 bases, with 6 bases spanning the gap. CDR1 is MDHEN and CDR2 is SYDVKM in the germline V gene. The CDR3 region is CASRGSSGANVLTF. CDR3 nucleotides: TGTGCCAGCAGGGGGTCCTCTGGGGCCAACGTCCTGACTTTC.

This clone was counted a few times. V gene TRBV4-2 combines with J gene TRBJ2-7, with D possibly being TRBD2 (5 bases). Trimming shortened V by 0 bases and J by 2 bases, and 8 bases separated the two germline ends. Germline CDR1 and CDR2: LGHNA and YNFKEQ. The CDR3 runs 14 residues. CDR3 amino acids: CASSQDLLAYEQYF. CDR3 coding DNA: TGTGCCAGCAGCCAAGATTTACTAGCCTACGAGCAGTACTTC.

The gene calls are TRBV9 and TRBJ2-2; 16 bases match TRBD2. The CDR3 has 20 residues. V shed 3 bases, J shed 3 bases, and the junction held 11 bases outside the gene matches. Germline values: CDR1 SGDLS, CDR2 YYNGEE. The chain's CDR3 is CASSAPRGLAGGPDTGELFF. CDR3 DNA sequence: TGTGCCAGCAGCGCTCCTAGGGGACTAGCGGGAGGGCCGGACACCGGGGAGCTGTTTTTT.

This chain uses TRBV15 with TRBJ2-7; maybe TRBD2 (7 bases). CDR3 length equals 14 residues. V was clipped by 5 bases and J by 4 bases, with 15 bases between them. Per germline, CDR1 LNHNV and CDR2 YYDKDF (reference sequence). In DNA, the CDR3 is TGTGCCACCAGCTGGGGGGGCTGGGGGTACGAGCAGTACTTC. Amino acids: CATSWGGWGYEQYF. Complete variable domain (other parts from reference TRBV15 and TRBJ2-7): DAMVIQNPRYQVTQFGKPVTLSCSQTLNHNVMYWYQQKSSQAPKLLFHYYDKDFNNEADTPDNFQSRRPNTSFCFLDIRSPGLGDTAMYLCATSWGGWGYEQYFGPGTRLTVT.

Note on this clone: The sample holds other DNA sequences that translate to the same CDR3. This rearrangement joins TRBV7-9 to TRBJ2-1; D possibly corresponds to TRBD2 (5 bases). V lost 3 bases and J lost 5, with 5 bases in between. This CDR3 comprises 12 residues. From germline, CDR1 is SEHNR and CDR2 FQNEAQ (reference sequence). The DNA of the CDR3 is TGTGCCAGCAGCTTGAGGGACAATGAGCAGTTCTTC. This codes for CASSLRDNEQFF. Full variable domain (rest looked up from reference TRBV7-9 and TRBJ2-1): DTGVSQNPRHKITKRGQNVTFRCDPISEHNRLYWYRQTLGQGPEFLTYFQNEAQLEKSRLLSDRFSAERPKGSFSTLEIQRTEQGDSAMYLCASSLRDNEQFFGPGTRLTVL.